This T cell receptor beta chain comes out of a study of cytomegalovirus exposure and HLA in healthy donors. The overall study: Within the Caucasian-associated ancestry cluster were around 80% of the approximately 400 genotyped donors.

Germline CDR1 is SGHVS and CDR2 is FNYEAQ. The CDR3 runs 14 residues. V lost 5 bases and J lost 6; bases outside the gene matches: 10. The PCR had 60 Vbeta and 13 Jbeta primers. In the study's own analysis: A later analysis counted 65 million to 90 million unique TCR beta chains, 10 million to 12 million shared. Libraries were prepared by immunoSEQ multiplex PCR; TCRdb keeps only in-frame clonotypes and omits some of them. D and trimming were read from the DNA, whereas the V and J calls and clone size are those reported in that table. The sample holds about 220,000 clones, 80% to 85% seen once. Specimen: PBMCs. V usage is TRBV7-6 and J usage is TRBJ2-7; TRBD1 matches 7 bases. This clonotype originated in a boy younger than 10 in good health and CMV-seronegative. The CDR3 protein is CASSRRQGLAEQYF. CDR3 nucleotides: TGTGCCAGCAGCCGGCGACAGGGTCTGGCCGAGCAGTACTTC.